The T cell receptor (beta chain) under discussion was sequenced for a study of shared clonotypes between healthy human individuals. The repertoire was sequenced with immunoSEQ multiplex PCR; TCRdb's copy has only in-frame clones and lacks some. The sample consists of about 380,000 clones, about 97% of them appearing once. Points on this clone: The antigen remains unidentified.

Donors were healthy HIV-negative adults without recent acute infections or vaccinations. The V gene end was trimmed by 0 bases and the J gene end by 8 bases; junction bases not matched to a gene: 9. Looked up from germline, CDR1 is SGHRS and CDR2 is YFSETQ. This CDR3 is 17 amino acids long. Study results and caveats: The study generally estimated greater richness for naive than memory subsets. Even with large depth, rarefaction showed that sorted-subset sequencing was incomplete.

This TCR came from a man between 25 and 39 years old in good health. Sample: memory CD8+ T cells sorted from blood. As for subset: CD45RO+ cells pooled with CCR7-negative TemRA cells. The gene calls are TRBV5-1 and TRBJ2-4, with 12 bases matching TRBD2. DNA of the CDR3: TGCGCCAGCAGCTTGGTACCCCTAGCGGGAGGGAGGGACATTCAGTACTTC. It is translated as CASSLVPLAGGRDIQYF.